This TCR beta chain was found in a study of T cells in women clearing cervical HPV infection. Overall study context: Controls were women whose single incident HPV16 infection cleared within 12 months without precancer or cancer. Controls gave blood once infection was undetectable; cases at lesion identification.

General observations from the study: Each sample's T-cell count was unknown, possibly confounding richness.

Concerning this clone itself: Antigen: not known. The CDR3 is cut off 3 residues early in the read; its end comes from the germline J gene.

The CDR3 is 17 amino acids. J lost 7 bases, V lost 7 bases, and 19 bases had no gene match. Germline V gives CDR1 LGHNT, CDR2 FRNRAP. All participants had a single incident cervical HPV16 infection, and prevalent HPV16 infections were excluded. The protocol was immunoSEQ multiplex PCR, while the TCRdb copy is restricted to in-frame clones and leaves out a portion. The sample has about 24,000 clones. Sample: blood buffy coat. The clonotype originates from a woman aged 18 to 69 with a cervical HPV16 infection that either progressed to CIN3+ or cleared (not recorded which). This sequence joins TRBV12-5 and TRBJ1-2; 9 bases are a match to TRBD1. The CDR3 DNA, read in part, is TGTGCTAGTGCCCGTTTGGGGACAGGGAACTTTCGGGGTGGC. Translated: CASARLGTGNFRGG. The full CDR3 protein reads CASARLGTGNFRGGYTF.